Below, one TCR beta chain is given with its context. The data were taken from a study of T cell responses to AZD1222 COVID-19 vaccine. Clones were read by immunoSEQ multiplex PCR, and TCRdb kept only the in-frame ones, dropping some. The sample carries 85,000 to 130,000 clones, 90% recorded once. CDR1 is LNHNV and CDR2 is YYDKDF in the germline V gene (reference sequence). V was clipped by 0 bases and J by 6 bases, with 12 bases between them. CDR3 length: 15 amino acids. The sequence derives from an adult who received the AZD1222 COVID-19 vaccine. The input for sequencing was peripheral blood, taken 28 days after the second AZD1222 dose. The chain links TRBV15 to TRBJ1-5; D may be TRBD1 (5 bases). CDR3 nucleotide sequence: TGTGCCACCAGCAGAGATGCGGGGGGGAGTCAGCCCCAGCATTTT. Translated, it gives CATSRDAGGSQPQHF. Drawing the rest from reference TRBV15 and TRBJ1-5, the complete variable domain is DAMVIQNPRYQVTQFGKPVTLSCSQTLNHNVMYWYQQKSSQAPKLLFHYYDKDFNNEADTPDNFQSRRPNTSFCFLDIRSPGLGDTAMYLCATSRDAGGSQPQHFGDGTRLSIL.